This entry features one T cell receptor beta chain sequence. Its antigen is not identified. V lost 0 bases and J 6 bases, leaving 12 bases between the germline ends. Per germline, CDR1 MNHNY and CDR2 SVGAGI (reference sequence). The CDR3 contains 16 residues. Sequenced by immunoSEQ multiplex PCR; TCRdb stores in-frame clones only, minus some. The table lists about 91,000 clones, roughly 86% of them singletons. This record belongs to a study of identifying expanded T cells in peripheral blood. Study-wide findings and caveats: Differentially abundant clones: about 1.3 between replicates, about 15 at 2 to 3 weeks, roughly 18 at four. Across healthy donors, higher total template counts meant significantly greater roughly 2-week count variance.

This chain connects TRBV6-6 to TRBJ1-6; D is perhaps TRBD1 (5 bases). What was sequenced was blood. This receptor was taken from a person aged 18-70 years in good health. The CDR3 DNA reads TGTGCCAGCAGTTACTCGAGCCCCGGGGGTAATTCACCCCTCCACTTT. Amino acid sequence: CASSYSSPGGNSPLHF.